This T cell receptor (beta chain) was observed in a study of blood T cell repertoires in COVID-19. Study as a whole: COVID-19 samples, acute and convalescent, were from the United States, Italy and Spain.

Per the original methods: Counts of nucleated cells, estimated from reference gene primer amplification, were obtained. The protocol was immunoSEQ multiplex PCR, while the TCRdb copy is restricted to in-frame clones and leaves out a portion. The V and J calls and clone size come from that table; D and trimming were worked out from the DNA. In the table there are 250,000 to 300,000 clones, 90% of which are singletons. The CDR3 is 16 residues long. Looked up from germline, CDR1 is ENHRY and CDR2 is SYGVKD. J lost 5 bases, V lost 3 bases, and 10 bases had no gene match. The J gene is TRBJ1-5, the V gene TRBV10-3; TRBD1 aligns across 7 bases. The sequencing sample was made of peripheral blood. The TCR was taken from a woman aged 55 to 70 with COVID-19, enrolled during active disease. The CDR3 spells CAISEHSTGSHQPQHF. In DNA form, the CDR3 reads TGTGCCATCAGTGAACATTCGACAGGGTCGCATCAGCCCCAGCATTTT.